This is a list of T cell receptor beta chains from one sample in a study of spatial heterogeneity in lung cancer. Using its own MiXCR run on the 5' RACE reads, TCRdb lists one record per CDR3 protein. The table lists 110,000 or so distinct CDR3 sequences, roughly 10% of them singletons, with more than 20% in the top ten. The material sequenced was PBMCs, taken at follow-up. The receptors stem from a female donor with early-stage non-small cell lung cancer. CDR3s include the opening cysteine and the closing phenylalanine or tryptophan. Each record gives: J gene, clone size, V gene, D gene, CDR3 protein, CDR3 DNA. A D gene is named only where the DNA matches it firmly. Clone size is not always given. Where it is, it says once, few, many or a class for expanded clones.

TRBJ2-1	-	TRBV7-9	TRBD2	CASSSTSGRPNEQFF	TGTGCCAGCAGTTCCACTAGCGGGAGGCCCAATGAGCAGTTCTTC
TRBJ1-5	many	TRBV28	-	CASSSNNQPQHF	TGTGCCAGCAGCTCTAACAATCAGCCCCAGCATTTT
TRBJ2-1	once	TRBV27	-	CASSFGNKGEGQFF	TGTGCCAGCAGTTTCGGCAATAAGGGGGAAGGACAGTTCTTC
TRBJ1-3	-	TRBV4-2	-	CASSQDPRTDIFGNTIYF	TGTGCCAGCAGCCAAGATCCCCGGACAGATATATTTGGAAACACCATATATTTT
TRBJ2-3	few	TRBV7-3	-	CASSLTLLGDTDTQYF	TGTGCCAGCAGCTTAACCCTACTCGGGGACACAGATACGCAGTATTTT
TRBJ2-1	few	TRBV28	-	CASSFGLAAYNEQFF	TGTGCCAGCAGTTTCGGTTTAGCGGCTTACAATGAGCAGTTCTTC
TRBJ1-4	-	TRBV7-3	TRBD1	CASSLRQGDEKLFF	TGTGCCAGCAGCCTTCGACAGGGTGACGAAAAACTGTTTTTT
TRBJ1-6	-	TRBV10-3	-	CATAGSPNSPLHF	TGTGCCACCGCAGGGTCCCCAAATTCACCCCTCCACTTT
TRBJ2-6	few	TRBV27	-	CASSSPPASGANVLTF	TGTGCCAGCAGTTCCCCCCCAGCCTCTGGGGCCAACGTCCTGACTTTC
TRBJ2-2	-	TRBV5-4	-	CASSLRDSLTGELFF	TGTGCCAGCAGCTTGAGGGACTCCCTCACCGGGGAGCTGTTTTTT
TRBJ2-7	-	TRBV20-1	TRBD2	CSASSSGVTYEQYF	TGCAGTGCTAGTTCCAGCGGGGTAACCTACGAGCAGTACTTC
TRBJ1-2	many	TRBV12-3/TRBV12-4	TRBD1	CASSRQGPSNYGYTF	TGTGCCAGCAGTCGACAGGGGCCCTCTAACTATGGCTACACCTTC
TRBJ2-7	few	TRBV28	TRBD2	CASSPALAGLGKYF	TGTGCCAGCAGTCCAGCACTAGCGGGACTTGGAAAGTACTTC
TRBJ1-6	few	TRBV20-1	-	CSASKSSGYNSPLHF	TGCAGTGCTAGTAAAAGTTCAGGGTATAATTCACCCCTCCACTTT
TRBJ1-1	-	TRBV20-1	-	CSAWRITEAFF	TGCAGTGCTTGGAGGATAACTGAAGCTTTCTTT
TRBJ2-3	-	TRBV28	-	CASNQGSTDTQYF	TGTGCCAGCAATCAGGGTAGCACAGATACGCAGTATTTT
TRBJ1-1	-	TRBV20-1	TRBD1	CRTAGQGGTEAFF	TGCAGGACAGCAGGACAGGGCGGCACTGAAGCTTTCTTT
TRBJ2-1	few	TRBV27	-	CATHKSTGGEQFF	TGTGCCACCCATAAATCAACAGGCGGGGAGCAGTTCTTC
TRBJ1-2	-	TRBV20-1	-	CSARVHEYGYTF	TGCAGTGCCAGGGTACACGAATATGGCTACACCTTC
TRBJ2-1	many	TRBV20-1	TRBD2	CSASSGTRRREQFF	TGCAGTGCCTCCTCCGGGACTAGGCGCCGTGAGCAGTTCTTC
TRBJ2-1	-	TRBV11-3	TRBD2	CASSLDRTSGTWYNEQFF	TGTGCCAGCAGCTTAGATCGAACTAGCGGGACTTGGTACAATGAGCAGTTCTTC
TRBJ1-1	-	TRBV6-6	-	CASSYLRNTEAFF	TGTGCCAGCAGTTACCTAAGGAACACTGAAGCTTTCTTT
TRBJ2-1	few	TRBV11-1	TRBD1	CASSSSRDSPQFF	TGTGCCAGCAGCTCTTCCCGGGACAGTCCTCAGTTCTTC
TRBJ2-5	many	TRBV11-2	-	CASSHGGPAETQYF	TGTGCCAGCAGCCACGGGGGGCCGGCAGAGACCCAGTACTTC
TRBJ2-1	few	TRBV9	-	CASSVVGSSYNEQFF	TGTGCCAGCAGCGTAGTTGGGAGCTCCTACAATGAGCAGTTCTTC
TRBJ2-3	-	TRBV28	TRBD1	CASSLTGGGTDTQYF	TGTGCCAGCAGTTTAACAGGGGGCGGCACAGATACGCAGTATTTT
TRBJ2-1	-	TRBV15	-	CATSRDGTDYNEQFF	TGTGCCACCAGCAGAGATGGGACTGACTACAATGAGCAGTTCTTC
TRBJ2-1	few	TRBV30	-	CACLAGSLEIEQFF	TGTGCCTGCCTGGCGGGGAGTTTAGAAATTGAGCAGTTCTTC
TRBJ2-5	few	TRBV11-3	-	CASSFRGLDQETQYF	TGTGCCAGCAGCTTCAGAGGGTTGGACCAAGAGACCCAGTACTTC
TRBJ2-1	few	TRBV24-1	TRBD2	CATSDGGLAGVEQFF	TGTGCCACCAGTGACGGCGGACTAGCGGGAGTTGAGCAGTTCTTC
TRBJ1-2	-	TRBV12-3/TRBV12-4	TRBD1	CASSHRQGAFNYGYTF	TGTGCCAGCAGTCATCGGCAGGGGGCGTTTAACTATGGCTACACCTTC
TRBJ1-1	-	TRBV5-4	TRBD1	CASSLFGTDEAFF	TGTGCCAGCAGCTTGTTCGGGACAGATGAAGCTTTCTTT
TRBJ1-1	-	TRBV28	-	CASSLRLAEAFF	TGTGCCAGCAGTTTGAGGCTCGCTGAAGCTTTCTTT
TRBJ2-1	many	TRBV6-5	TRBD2	CASSYSKTSGTGEQFF	TGTGCCAGCAGTTACTCTAAAACTAGCGGGACGGGTGAGCAGTTCTTC
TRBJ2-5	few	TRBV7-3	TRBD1	CASSLGGTGPKTQYF	TGTGCCAGCAGCTTAGGAGGGACAGGGCCGAAGACCCAGTACTTC
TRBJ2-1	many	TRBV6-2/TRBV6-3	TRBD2	CASSSRLAGTHNEQFF	TGTGCCAGCAGTTCCCGACTAGCGGGAACTCACAATGAGCAGTTCTTC
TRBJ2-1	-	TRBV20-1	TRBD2	CSAAGGNEQFF	TGCAGTGCCGCGGGAGGGAATGAGCAGTTCTTC
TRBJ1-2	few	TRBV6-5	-	CASSYPLPPPMTGEYGYTF	TGTGCCAGCAGTTACCCCCTTCCCCCTCCGATGACAGGAGAGTATGGCTACACCTTC
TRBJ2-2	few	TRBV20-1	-	CSARDQKLSYGELFF	TGCAGTGCTAGAGATCAAAAACTCTCCTACGGGGAGCTGTTTTTT
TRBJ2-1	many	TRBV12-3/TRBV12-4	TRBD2	CASSLARLAGADNEQFF	TGTGCCAGCAGTTTAGCGCGACTAGCGGGGGCTGACAATGAGCAGTTCTTC
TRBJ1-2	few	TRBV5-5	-	CASSPTHRPRGNYGYTF	TGTGCCAGCAGCCCCACTCATAGGCCGCGGGGGAACTATGGCTACACCTTC
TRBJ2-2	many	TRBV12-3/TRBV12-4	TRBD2	CASSLALLAGETGELFF	TGTGCCAGCAGTTTAGCGCTTCTAGCGGGGGAAACCGGGGAGCTGTTTTTT
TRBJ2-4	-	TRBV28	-	CASSLRTLAKNIQYF	TGTGCCAGCAGTTTAAGAACTTTAGCCAAAAACATTCAGTACTTC
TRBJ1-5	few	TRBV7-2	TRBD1	CASSLAGTGASQPQHF	TGTGCCAGCAGCTTAGCGGGGACAGGGGCTAGTCAGCCCCAGCATTTT